This T cell receptor (beta chain) was sequenced for a study of blood T cells in healthy people across ages. Whole-study context: Per two T cells, template switching captured roughly one barcoded beta molecule. The study, taken as a whole, reports: Versus aged donors, long-lived donors had higher diversity and more naive CD4+ cells.

With 2 bases removed from V and 0 bases from J, the gap between germline ends came to 11 bases. CDR3 length: 15 amino acids. A second about 6 to 12 cycle PCR used barcoded and J-beta primers. Each CDR3 protein gets one entry after TCRdb re-called the 5' RACE reads with MiXCR. Of over 950,000 distinct CDR3 sequences detected, around two fifths appear once; the ten largest clones hold roughly 14%. For this clonotype: The antigen is not known.

The receptor was isolated from a young man in good health. J is TRBJ2-7 and V is TRBV12-3 or TRBV12-4; weak D call: TRBD1 (5 bases). Material for sequencing was blood. The chain's CDR3 is CASSLFRESSYEQYF. The DNA for the CDR3 is TGTGCCAGCAGTTTATTCAGGGAAAGCTCCTACGAGCAGTACTTC.